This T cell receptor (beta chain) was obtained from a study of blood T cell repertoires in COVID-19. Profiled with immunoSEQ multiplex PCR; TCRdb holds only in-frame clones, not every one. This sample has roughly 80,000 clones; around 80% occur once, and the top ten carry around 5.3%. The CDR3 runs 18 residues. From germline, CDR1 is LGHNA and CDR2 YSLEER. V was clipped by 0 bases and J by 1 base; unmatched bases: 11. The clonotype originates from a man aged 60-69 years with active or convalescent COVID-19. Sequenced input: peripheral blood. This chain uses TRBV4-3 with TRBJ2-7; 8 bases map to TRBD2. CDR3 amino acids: CASSQDTRGSGTSYEQYF. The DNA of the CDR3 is TGCGCCAGCAGCCAAGATACGAGGGGTAGCGGGACTTCCTACGAGCAGTACTTC.